The 18 T cell receptor beta chains in this list originate from one sample, sequenced in a study of Ad26.COV2.S vaccination and SARS-CoV-2 variants. Repertoires were generated with immunoSEQ multiplex PCR, while TCRdb's copy carries only in-frame clones and drops some. The sample carries about 350,000 clones, approximately 90% recorded once. Sequencing used peripheral blood, obtained after recovery from COVID-19. Source of these receptors: a human donor who had recovered from COVID-19.

The chain couples TRBV18 to TRBJ1-3; D remains unclear. The CDR3 loop spans 16 amino acids. The germline CDR1 and CDR2 sequences are KGHSH and LQKENI. V lost 8 bases to trimming and J lost 0 bases, with 17 bases between them. The CDR3 DNA is TGTGCCAGCGCCTCATCAGGTTCAGGCTCTGGAAACACCATATATTTT. Translated: CASASSGSGSGNTIYF.

The chain links TRBV19 to TRBJ1-1; D call uncertain. The CDR3 has 15 amino acids. Trimming took 3 bases from V and 0 from J, leaving 11 bases between them. Looked up from germline, CDR1 is LNHDA and CDR2 is SQIVND (reference sequence). CDR3 amino acids: CASSIGPIMNTEAFF. The CDR3 nucleotides are TGTGCCAGTAGTATTGGTCCAATTATGAACACTGAAGCTTTCTTT.

This clone was observed a single time. The chain employs TRBV6-6 and TRBJ1-2; TRBD1 agrees at 7 bases. CDR3 length: 14 amino acids. Germline assignment: CDR1 MNHNY and CDR2 SVGAGI (reference sequence). Unmatched junction bases numbered 8, after V lost 6 bases and J lost 4 bases. The CDR3: CASRFDRDFYGYTF. The DNA of the CDR3 is TGTGCCAGCAGATTCGACAGGGACTTCTATGGCTACACCTTC.

This clone appeared once. This rearrangement joins TRBV10-2 to TRBJ1-1, with D perhaps TRBD1 (5 bases). The CDR3 sequence is 14 residues long. Germline loops: CDR1 WSHSY, CDR2 SAAADI. The V gene lost 11 bases and the J gene lost 6 bases, with 22 bases spanning the gap. In nucleotides, the CDR3 is TGCGCCCGCCGGGGGGGGGTAGATAATGCTGAAGCTTTCTTT. It yields the protein CARRGGVDNAEAFF.

This rearrangement joins TRBV7-6 to TRBJ2-3; D may be TRBD2 (6 bases). The CDR3 totals 15 residues. Trimming took 9 bases from V and 0 from J, leaving 16 bases between them. Germline V gives CDR1 SGHVS, CDR2 FNYEAQ. CDR3 coding DNA: TGTGCCAGTTCTCCGGCGGGGACCAGCACAGATACGCAGTATTTT. Translation gives CASSPAGTSTDTQYF. Based on the CDR3 plus reference TRBV7-6 and TRBJ2-3, the full variable domain is GAGVSQSPRYKVTKRGQDVALRCDPISGHVSLYWYRQALGQGPEFLTYFNYEAQQDKSGLPNDRFSAERPEGSISTLTIQRTEQRDSAMYRCASSPAGTSTDTQYFGPGTRLTVL.

This sequence joins TRBV5-4 and TRBJ1-3, with D unresolved. Germline loops: CDR1 SGHNT, CDR2 YYREEE (reference sequence). The V gene lost 4 bases and the J gene lost 0 bases, with 14 bases spanning the gap. This CDR3 is built from 16 residues. The CDR3 loop is CASSQDRAGSGNTIYF. As DNA, the CDR3 is TGTGCCAGCAGCCAGGATAGGGCCGGCTCTGGAAACACCATATATTTT.

The rearrangement uses TRBV19 and TRBJ2-7; D gene unclear. CDR3 length: 14 amino acids. CDR1 and CDR2 from the germline V gene are LNHDA and SQIVND (reference sequence). The V end lost 3 bases, the J end lost 1 base, and 10 bases lay between the germline ends. CDR3 residues: CASSILLSSYEQYF. CDR3 DNA sequence: TGTGCCAGTAGTATCCTTTTATCGTCCTACGAGCAGTACTTC. Full variable domain (remainder filled in from reference TRBV19 and TRBJ2-7): DGGITQSPKYLFRKEGQNVTLSCEQNLNHDAMYWYRQDPGQGLRLIYYSQIVNDFQKGDIAEGYSVSREKKESFPLTVTSAQKNPTAFYLCASSILLSSYEQYFGPGTRLTVT.

This sequence joins TRBV13 and TRBJ2-7; TRBD2 is a possible D gene (5 bases). The V gene's germline CDR1 is PRHDT and CDR2 FYEKMQ (reference sequence). V shed 1 base and J shed 4 bases, with 20 bases lying between them. The CDR3 extends over 17 amino acids. The CDR3 sequence: CASSLDADPRRGYEQYF. CDR3 in DNA: TGTGCCAGCAGCTTAGATGCGGACCCTCGTAGAGGGTACGAGCAGTACTTC.

The chain is built from TRBV11-2 and TRBJ2-1; D is possibly TRBD2 (5 bases). Germline-derived CDR1 and CDR2 are SGHAT and FQNNGV. V was shortened by 2 bases and J by 7 bases, with 9 bases between the two germline ends. The CDR3 is 13 amino acids. The CDR3 DNA reads TGTGCCAGCAGCTTAATCCGGGGAAATGAGCAGTTCTTC. This gives the protein CASSLIRGNEQFF.

The V and J genes are TRBV7-7 and TRBJ2-1, with TRBD1 identical over 8 bases. V was clipped by 6 bases and J by 1 base; unmatched bases: 11. The CDR3 is made up of 17 amino acids. The V gene's germline CDR1 is SSHAT and CDR2 FNYEAQ (reference sequence). The CDR3 DNA follows: TGTGCCAGCAGTCCAGGACAGGGAGGTTTTTCCTACAATGAGCAGTTCTTC. Protein product: CASSPGQGGFSYNEQFF.

The chain couples TRBV2 to TRBJ1-6, with D hard to call. Germline CDR1 is SNHLY and CDR2 is FYNNEI. The CDR3 is 16 amino acids. V was clipped by 5 bases and J by 0 bases, with 11 bases between them. CDR3 nucleotides: TGTGCCAGCAGTTGGACGGAAAGCTCCTATAATTCACCCCTCCACTTT. Protein sequence: CASSWTESSYNSPLHF. The full variable domain, in which reference TRBV2 and TRBJ1-6 provide the parts outside the CDR3, is EPEVTQTPSHQVTQMGQEVILRCVPISNHLYFYWYRQILGQKVEFLVSFYNNEISEKSEIFDDQFSVERPDGSNFTLKIRSTKLEDSAMYFCASSWTESSYNSPLHFGNGTRLTVT.

This clone appeared a single time. The chain recombines TRBV5-8 with TRBJ1-5; 9 positions match TRBD1. Trimming cost V 4 bases and J 6 bases; bases outside gene matches: 5. This CDR3 region has 14 residues. From germline, CDR1 is SGHTS and CDR2 YDEGEE. CDR3 nucleotides: TGTGCCAGCAGCCCCGGGACAGGGAGTCAGCCCCAGCATTTT. It specifies CASSPGTGSQPQHF.

The chain combines TRBV14 with TRBJ1-2, with unresolved D. The CDR3 covers 12 residues. The germline V gene has CDR1 SGHDN and CDR2 FVKESK. V was cut by 5 bases and J by 2 bases, with 6 bases left in between. In DNA, the CDR3 is TGTGCCAGCAGCGAGCGGAACTATGGCTACACCTTC. The encoded protein is CASSERNYGYTF.

The chain joins TRBV19 to TRBJ1-5, with D tentatively TRBD1 (6 bases). The length of the CDR3 is 15 residues. Trimming took off 6 bases at V and 5 bases at J, with 17 bases between the two ends. CDR1 is LNHDA and CDR2 is SQIVND in the germline V gene (reference sequence). CDR3 protein: CASSLWGGQDQPQHF. CDR3 in DNA: TGTGCCAGTAGCCTTTGGGGGGGGCAGGATCAGCCCCAGCATTTT. The full variable domain, completed using reference TRBV19 and TRBJ1-5, is DGGITQSPKYLFRKEGQNVTLSCEQNLNHDAMYWYRQDPGQGLRLIYYSQIVNDFQKGDIAEGYSVSREKKESFPLTVTSAQKNPTAFYLCASSLWGGQDQPQHFGDGTRLSIL.

The chain joins TRBV29-1 to TRBJ2-7, with TRBD1 as a possible D gene (6 bases). The ends were cut back, 7 bases at V and 2 bases at J, with 12 bases in the middle. This CDR3 spans 12 amino acids. In germline, CDR1 is SQVTM, CDR2 ANQGSEA. The CDR3 sequence: CSAWTDAYEQYF. The CDR3 DNA sequence: TGCAGCGCATGGACAGATGCCTACGAGCAGTACTTC.

The rearrangement links TRBV19 to TRBJ2-3; possibly TRBD2 for D (6 bases). The CDR3 loop spans 13 amino acids. From germline, CDR1 is LNHDA and CDR2 SQIVND (reference sequence). Trimming removed 6 bases from V and 2 bases from J, with 9 bases in between. CDR3 nucleotide sequence: TGTGCCAGTAGCCCGGGAGACACAGATACGCAGTATTTT. Translated: CASSPGDTDTQYF.

The chain joins TRBV3-1 (or the pseudogene TRBV3-2) to TRBJ1-1, with a tentative D call TRBD1 (6 bases). The CDR3 loop spans 16 amino acids. Germline V gene sequence: CDR1 LGHDT, CDR2 YNNKEL (reference sequence). The V end was cut by 8 bases, the J end by 6 bases, with 25 bases between. As DNA, the CDR3 is TGTGCCAGCGGCCTAGACAGGACCTCCTTGGGCGCTGAAGCTTTCTTT. This codes for CASGLDRTSLGAEAFF.

Only a few counts were recorded for this clone. The chain links TRBV10-3 to TRBJ1-2; 7 bases align to TRBD1. The CDR3 contains 14 residues. CDR1 ENHRY and CDR2 SYGVKD come from the germline V gene. V gave up 4 bases and J gave up 5 bases; unmatched junction bases: 7. Here the CDR3 reads CAISVDRTIYGYTF. The CDR3, as DNA: TGTGCCATCAGTGTGGACAGGACAATATATGGCTACACCTTC.